Following are 14 T cell receptor beta chains from one sample sequenced in a study of cytomegalovirus exposure and HLA in healthy donors. Primers: 60 Vbeta forward and 13 Jbeta reverse. Here immunoSEQ multiplex PCR was the method, and the copy in TCRdb shows in-frame clones only, minus some. Counted here are some 30,000 clones, around 83% occurring once; the ten biggest clones make up less than 4%. Sequenced input: PBMCs. These TCRs come from a woman younger than 35 in good health and CMV-seronegative.

V is TRBV5-1 and J is TRBJ1-4; D might be TRBD1 (5 bases). The V end was cut by 1 base, the J end by 8 bases, with 15 bases between. The germline V gene has CDR1 SGHRS and CDR2 YFSETQ. This CDR3 spans 15 amino acids. The CDR3: CASSLIPGQGEKLFF. CDR3 nucleotides: TGCGCCAGCAGCTTGATTCCGGGTCAGGGAGAAAAACTGTTTTTT.

This clone appeared once. As DNA, the CDR3 is TGCGCCAGCAGCCAAAAGATTACAGGGTTGAGAGGCACTGAAGCTTTCTTT. Amino acid sequence: CASSQKITGLRGTEAFF. The chain carries TRBV4-3 and TRBJ1-1; maybe TRBD1 (6 bases). The CDR3 consists of 17 residues. The germline CDR1 and CDR2 sequences are LGHNA and YSLEER. V gave up 2 bases and J gave up 4 bases, with 20 bases separating them.

In this sample, this clone turned up a few times. The gene calls are TRBV2 and TRBJ2-3, with 15 bases identical to TRBD2. Germline V CDR1 and CDR2: SNHLY, FYNNEI. The V segment lost 8 bases and the J segment 2 bases; nucleotides outside the gene matches: 2. The CDR3 covers 15 residues. The CDR3 loop is CASGTSGGSTDTQYF. The CDR3 region has the DNA TGTGCCAGCGGGACTAGCGGGGGGTCCACAGATACGCAGTATTTT. Together with reference TRBV2 and TRBJ2-3, the CDR3 gives the full variable domain: EPEVTQTPSHQVTQMGQEVILRCVPISNHLYFYWYRQILGQKVEFLVSFYNNEISEKSEIFDDQFSVERPDGSNFTLKIRSTKLEDSAMYFCASGTSGGSTDTQYFGPGTRLTVL.

The genes are TRBV11-1 and TRBJ2-1; 14 bases map to TRBD2. CDR1 and CDR2 from the germline V gene are SGHAT and FQDESV (reference sequence). J gave up 9 bases and V 2 bases, and 9 bases lay outside the gene matches. The CDR3 extends over 17 amino acids. The CDR3 protein is CASSLSGTSGRIPEQFF. As DNA, the CDR3 is TGTGCCAGCAGCTTATCCGGGACTAGCGGGAGAATTCCTGAGCAGTTCTTC.

The chain combines TRBV6-6 with TRBJ1-5, with D tentatively TRBD1 (6 bases). V gave up 1 base and J gave up 5 bases, with 15 bases separating them. Germline V gene sequence: CDR1 MNHNY, CDR2 SVGAGI (reference sequence). There are 16 residues in the CDR3. The CDR3 DNA reads as TGTGCCAGCAGTTACTTGGCCAGGGGAGAGGATCAGCCCCAGCATTTT. It codes for CASSYLARGEDQPQHF.

The chain couples TRBV5-4 to TRBJ2-7; 12 positions agree with TRBD2. V was pared by 4 bases and J by 0 bases, with 14 bases of the junction left unmatched. CDR1 is SGHNT and CDR2 is YYREEE in the germline V gene (reference sequence). The CDR3 loop spans 19 amino acids. The CDR3 is CASSTRRGLAGLSSYEQYF. CDR3 sequence (DNA): TGTGCCAGCAGCACCAGAAGGGGACTAGCGGGCCTGAGCTCCTACGAGCAGTACTTC.

In its sample, this clone was seen a few times. The chain is built from TRBV25-1 and TRBJ2-3; D might be TRBD2 (6 bases). This CDR3 has 16 amino acids. Deletions cut 5 bases from V and 1 base from J, with 16 bases between. CDR1 is MGHDK, CDR2 SYGVNS, per germline. In nucleotides, the CDR3 is TGTGCCAGCAGTCCCCACTATCCGGGGGGCACAGATACGCAGTATTTT. The encoded protein is CASSPHYPGGTDTQYF.

The V and J genes are TRBV7-2 and TRBJ2-1; a possible D gene is TRBD2 (6 bases). CDR1 and CDR2 from the germline V gene are SGHTA and FQGNSA. CDR3 length: 16 amino acids. Trimming took off 4 bases at V and 3 bases at J, with 16 bases between the two ends. The DNA of the CDR3 is TGTGCCAGCAGCTCCTGGTCGGCGGGGAACTACAATGAGCAGTTCTTC. The encoded protein is CASSSWSAGNYNEQFF.

The rearrangement links TRBV18 to TRBJ1-2; D possibly corresponds to TRBD1 (6 bases). Germline CDR1 KGHSH, CDR2 LQKENI. V lost 0 bases, J lost 4 bases, and 12 bases lay in between. This CDR3 is 15 amino acids long. The CDR3 loop is CASSPPSAGVYGYTF. CDR3 DNA: TGTGCCAGCTCACCACCGTCGGCAGGGGTCTATGGCTACACCTTC.

J is TRBJ2-7 and V is TRBV7-8; TRBD2 might be the D (5 bases). CDR1 and CDR2 (germline): SGHVS, FQNEAQ. The length of the CDR3 is 12 residues. V was clipped by 0 bases and J by 11 bases, with 11 bases between them. The CDR3 DNA follows: TGTGCCAGCAGCTTAGCGGGAGCCAGCGAGTACTTC. Translated, it gives CASSLAGASEYF.

This clone was observed once. The chain carries TRBV6-5 and TRBJ2-7, with 10 bases aligning to TRBD2. The CDR3 sequence is 14 residues long. The ends lost 2 bases at V and 2 bases at J; junction bases unmatched: 0. Germline V gene sequence: CDR1 MNHEY, CDR2 SVGAGI. CDR3 sequence reads: CASSYGLAAYEQYF. The CDR3 DNA reads as TGTGCCAGCAGTTACGGACTAGCGGCCTACGAGCAGTACTTC.

The CDR3 nucleotides are TGTGCCAGCAGCTGGAGACAGGGACAAGGCTACACCTTC. Translating gives CASSWRQGQGYTF. The V and J genes are TRBV7-2 and TRBJ1-2; 7 bases fit TRBD1. The length of the CDR3 is 13 residues. The V gene's germline CDR1 is SGHTA and CDR2 FQGNSA. Germline trimming cut 4 bases from V and 8 bases from J; bases unmatched to any gene: 7.

The chain uses TRBV5-6 and TRBJ2-1; D not certain. Germline lookup yields CDR1 SGHDT and CDR2 YYEEEE. This CDR3 region has 17 residues. V shed 0 bases and J shed 0 bases, with 13 bases lying between them. The CDR3: CASSLALNLFSYNEQFF. In nucleotides, the CDR3 is TGTGCCAGCAGCTTGGCACTCAATCTTTTCTCCTACAATGAGCAGTTCTTC.

V and J are TRBV9 and TRBJ2-7; 14 bases line up with TRBD2. Germline V gene sequence: CDR1 SGDLS, CDR2 YYNGEE. This CDR3 is 16 amino acids long. V dropped 3 bases and J dropped 2; count of bases not matched to a gene: 4. The CDR3 DNA follows: TGTGCCAGCAGCGCTTCGGGACTAGCGGGAGCCTACGAGCAGTACTTC. Protein product: CASSASGLAGAYEQYF.